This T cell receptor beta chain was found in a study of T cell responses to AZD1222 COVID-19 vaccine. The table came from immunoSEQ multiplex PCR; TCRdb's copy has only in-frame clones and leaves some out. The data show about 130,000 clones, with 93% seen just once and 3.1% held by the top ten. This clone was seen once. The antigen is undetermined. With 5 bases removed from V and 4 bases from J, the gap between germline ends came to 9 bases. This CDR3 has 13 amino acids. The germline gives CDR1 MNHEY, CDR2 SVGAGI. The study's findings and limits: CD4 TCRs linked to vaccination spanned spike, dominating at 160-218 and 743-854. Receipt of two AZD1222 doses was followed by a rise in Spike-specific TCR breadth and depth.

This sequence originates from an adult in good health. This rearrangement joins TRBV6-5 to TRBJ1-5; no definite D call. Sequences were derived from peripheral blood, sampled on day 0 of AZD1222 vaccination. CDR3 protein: CASSLVPNQPQHF. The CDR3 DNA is TGTGCCAGCAGTCTAGTCCCTAATCAGCCCCAGCATTTT.